The clone carrying this T cell receptor (beta chain) occurred a few times. Its cognate antigen is unknown. The CDR3 totals 13 residues. Germline V gene lookup returns CDR1 ENHRY and CDR2 SYGVKD. V lost 10 bases, J lost 6 bases, and 15 bases lay in between. The sequenced template was cDNA made from the entire isolated RNA. TCRdb's copy holds only in-frame clones and misses some; the assay was immunoSEQ multiplex PCR. This table has under 850,000 clones, under 15% appearing once. Every donor had blood drawn once into heparin, roughly 0.11 L on average. Using CD45RO/CCR7/CD25/CD127/CD95/CD27, CD4+ naive, central memory, regulatory and stem cell-like memory cells were sorted. This entry belongs to a study of beta chain features in type 1 diabetes. Study-wide results and limits: Insertion counts at VDJ junctions were lower in type 1 diabetes patients, who also showed more deletions there. Comparison showed that naive, central memory and Treg TCRB repertoires appeared more similar among patients than among healthy donors. Type 1 diabetes patients had moderately but significantly shorter TCRB CDR3s in all four CD4+ subsets.

The sample taken for sequencing was naive CD4+ T cells from blood. This TCR was recovered from a man in his late teens or twenties with type 1 diabetes. The chain couples TRBV10-3 to TRBJ1-4, with D unresolved. The CDR3 DNA follows: TGTGCCACCGGGGTCCAACGAGATGAAAAACTGTTTTTT. This codes for CATGVQRDEKLFF.